This T cell receptor beta chain derives from a study of OX40 agonist ivuxolimab in advanced cancers. Looking at the study overall: Three patients, one with hepatocellular carcinoma and two with cutaneous melanoma, responded partially.

This table comes from immunoSEQ multiplex PCR, and its TCRdb copy is limited to in-frame clones, with some not included. Altogether approximately 50,000 clones are present, less than 90% being singletons, with the ten largest covering roughly 0.6%. For this clone: The target antigen is unknown.

Broader study findings: Clonal expansion by week 6 occurred in CD4+ and CD8+ blood T cells (at 0.1 to 3.0 mg/kg). Normalized T-cell clonal expansion was also low in a subset of nonresponders. Partial responders treated at 0.1-3.0 mg/kg exhibited clonal expansion among the lowest measured.

This CDR3 comprises 15 residues. From germline, CDR1 is MNHNS and CDR2 SASEGT. V lost 6 bases and J lost 5; bases outside the gene matches: 5. This chain connects TRBV6-1 to TRBJ2-1; 12 bases align to TRBD2. Here the sequenced sample was CD4+ or CD8+ T cells sorted from blood, taken in a trial of the OX40 agonist ivuxolimab. This clonotype was obtained from an adult with an advanced solid tumor such as melanoma, head and neck, liver or kidney cancer. CDR3: CASSPGLAGNNEQFF. The DNA for the CDR3 is TGTGCCAGCAGCCCGGGACTAGCGGGTAACAATGAGCAGTTCTTC.